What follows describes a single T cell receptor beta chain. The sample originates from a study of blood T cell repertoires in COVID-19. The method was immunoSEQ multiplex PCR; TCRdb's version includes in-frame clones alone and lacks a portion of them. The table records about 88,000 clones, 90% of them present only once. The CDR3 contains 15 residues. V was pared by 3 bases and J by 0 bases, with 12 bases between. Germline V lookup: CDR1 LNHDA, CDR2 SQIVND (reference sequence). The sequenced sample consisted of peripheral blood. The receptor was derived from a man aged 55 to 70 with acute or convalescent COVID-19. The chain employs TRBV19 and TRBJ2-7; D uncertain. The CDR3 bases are TGTGCCAGTAGTATGGCTCTGGGCCGCTCCTACGAGCAGTACTTC. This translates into CASSMALGRSYEQYF.